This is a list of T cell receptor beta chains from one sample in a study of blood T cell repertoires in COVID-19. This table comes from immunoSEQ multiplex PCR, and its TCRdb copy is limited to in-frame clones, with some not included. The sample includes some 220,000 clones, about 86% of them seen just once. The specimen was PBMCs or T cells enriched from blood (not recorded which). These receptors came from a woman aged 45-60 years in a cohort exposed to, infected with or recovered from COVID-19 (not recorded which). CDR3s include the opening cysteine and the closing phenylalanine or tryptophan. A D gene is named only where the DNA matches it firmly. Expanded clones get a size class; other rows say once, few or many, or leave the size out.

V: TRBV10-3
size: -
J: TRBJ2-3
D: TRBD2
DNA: TGTGCCATCAGTGAGTCTGCGGGGGGCCCCGATACGCAGTATTTT
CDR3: CAISESAGGPDTQYF

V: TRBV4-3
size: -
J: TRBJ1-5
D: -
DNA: TGCGCCAGCAGCCAAGGCCCAGGGTCATATCAGCCCCAGCATTTT
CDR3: CASSQGPGSYQPQHF

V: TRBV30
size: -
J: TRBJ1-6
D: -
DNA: TGTGCCTGGAGAAGTACGGCCTACAGCTATAATTCACCCCTCCACTTT
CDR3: CAWRSTAYSYNSPLHF

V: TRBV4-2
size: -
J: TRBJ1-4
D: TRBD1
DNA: TGTGCCAGCAGCCAATGGGACAGGGCAACTAATGAAAAACTGTTTTTT
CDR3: CASSQWDRATNEKLFF

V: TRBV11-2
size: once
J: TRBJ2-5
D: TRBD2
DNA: TGTGCCAGCAGCCCGGGGAGCGGGAACAAAGAGACCCAGTACTTC
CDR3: CASSPGSGNKETQYF

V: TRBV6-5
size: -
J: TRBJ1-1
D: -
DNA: TGTGCCAGCACCTACTCGAGGGTAGCATTGAACACTGAAGCTTTCTTT
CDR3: CASTYSRVALNTEAFF

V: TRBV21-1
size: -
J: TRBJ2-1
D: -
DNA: TGTGCCAGAGGGACAGTCGGGTGCTACAATGAGCAGTTCTTC
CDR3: CARGTVGCYNEQFF

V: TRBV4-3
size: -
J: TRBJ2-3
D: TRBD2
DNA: TGCGCCAGCAGCCAAGCCTTTGGACTAGCGAATGCAGATACGCAGTATTTT
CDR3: CASSQAFGLANADTQYF

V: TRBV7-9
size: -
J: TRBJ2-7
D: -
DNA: TGTGCCAGCAGCATTAGTTGGGGGGACGAGCAGTACTTC
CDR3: CASSISWGDEQYF

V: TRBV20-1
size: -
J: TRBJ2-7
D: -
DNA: TGCAGTGCCCCCCTCGAGCAGTACTTC
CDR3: CSAPLEQYF

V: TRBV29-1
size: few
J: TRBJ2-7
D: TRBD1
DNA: TGCAGCGGGACAGGAAATTCCTACGAGCAGTACTTC
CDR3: CSGTGNSYEQYF

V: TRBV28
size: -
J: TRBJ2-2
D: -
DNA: TGTGCCAGCAGTTTATCAGGAAAGGGGGCCGGGGAGCTGTTTTTT
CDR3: CASSLSGKGAGELFF

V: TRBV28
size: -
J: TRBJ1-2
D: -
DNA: TGTGCCAGCAGTTTTCCGAAGGGGTATAACTATGGCTACACCTTC
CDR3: CASSFPKGYNYGYTF

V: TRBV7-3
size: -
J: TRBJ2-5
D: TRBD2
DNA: TGTGCCAGCAGCTCCCTAGCGGGGGGGCCGAAGACCCAGTACTTC
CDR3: CASSSLAGGPKTQYF

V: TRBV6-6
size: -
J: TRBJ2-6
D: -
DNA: TGTGCCAGCACCCTACAGGGTTCTGGGGCCAACGTCCTGACTTTC
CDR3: CASTLQGSGANVLTF

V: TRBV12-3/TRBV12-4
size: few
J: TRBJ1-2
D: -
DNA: TGTGCCAGCAGTTTGAAGGGGGTGGGCTACACCTTC
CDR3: CASSLKGVGYTF

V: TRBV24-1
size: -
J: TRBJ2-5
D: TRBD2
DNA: TGTGCCACCAGTGATTTGGATCGGCGGGGGAAAGAGACCCAGTACTTC
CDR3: CATSDLDRRGKETQYF

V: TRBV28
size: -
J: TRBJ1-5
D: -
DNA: TGTGCCAGCAGTTTGGGGGGAACCAATCAGCCCCAGCATTTT
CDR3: CASSLGGTNQPQHF

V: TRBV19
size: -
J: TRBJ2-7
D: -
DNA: TGTGCCAGTAGTATCGGCAGGGCCCTTGGGGAGCAGTACTTC
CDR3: CASSIGRALGEQYF

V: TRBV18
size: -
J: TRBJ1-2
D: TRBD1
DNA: TGTGCCAGCTCACCAAGGGGGCAGGTCGGCTATGGCTACACCTTC
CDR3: CASSPRGQVGYGYTF

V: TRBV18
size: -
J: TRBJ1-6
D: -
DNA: TGTGCCAGCTCACCACTGGGTGGGCTAAATAATTCACCCCTCCACTTT
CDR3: CASSPLGGLNNSPLHF

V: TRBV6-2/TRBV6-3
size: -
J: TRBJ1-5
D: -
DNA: TGTGCCAGCAGTTATTTATCGCCCCGCAATCTAAATCAGCCCCAGCATTTT
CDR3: CASSYLSPRNLNQPQHF

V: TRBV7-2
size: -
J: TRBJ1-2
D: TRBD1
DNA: TGTGCCAGCAGCCCAACAACAGGGGGCGGGTACTATGGCTACACCTTC
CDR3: CASSPTTGGGYYGYTF

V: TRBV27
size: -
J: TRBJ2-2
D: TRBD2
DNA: TGTGCCAGCAGTCCCTGGACCGGGGGGGCCGGGGAGCTGTTTTTT
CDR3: CASSPWTGGAGELFF

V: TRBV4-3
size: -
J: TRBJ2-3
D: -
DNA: TGCGCCAGCAGCAAACTAGTTCCAGATACGCAGTATTTT
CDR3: CASSKLVPDTQYF

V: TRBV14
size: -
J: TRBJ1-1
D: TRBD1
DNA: TGTGCCAGCAGCCAGACCGGGACAGGGCGAACTGAAGCTTTCTTT
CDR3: CASSQTGTGRTEAFF

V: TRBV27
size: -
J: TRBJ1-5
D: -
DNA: TGTGCCAGCAGGGCGTCAGGGTCTCAGCCCCAGCATTTT
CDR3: CASRASGSQPQHF

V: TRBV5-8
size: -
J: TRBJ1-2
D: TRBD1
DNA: TGTGCCAGCAGCTCGGCCCGACAGAGAAGCGGACAGGGGGCCAACTATGGCTACACCTTC
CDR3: CASSSARQRSGQGANYGYTF

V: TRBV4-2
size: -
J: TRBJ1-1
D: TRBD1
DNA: TGTGCCAGCAGCCAAGATGCGGGCAGGGGGGATGGCGGGGACACTGAAGCTTTCTTT
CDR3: CASSQDAGRGDGGDTEAFF

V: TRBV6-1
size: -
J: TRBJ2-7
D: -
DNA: TGTGCCAGCAGTGAAGGGTACAGGGAGTACGAGCAGTACTTC
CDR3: CASSEGYREYEQYF

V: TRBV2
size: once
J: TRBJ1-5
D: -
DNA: TGTGCCAGCAGGGGGAGGGGGGATAGCAATCAGCCCCAGCATTTT
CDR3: CASRGRGDSNQPQHF

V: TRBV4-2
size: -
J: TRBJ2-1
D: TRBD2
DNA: TGTGCCAGCAGCCAAGATTCGGGGCGGGGGGGCTACAATGAGCAGTTCTTC
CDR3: CASSQDSGRGGYNEQFF

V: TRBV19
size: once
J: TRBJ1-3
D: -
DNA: TGTGCCAGTGGTAACAGTTACGGAAACACCGGATATTTT
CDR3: CASGNSYGNTGYF

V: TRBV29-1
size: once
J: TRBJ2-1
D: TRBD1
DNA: TGCAGCGTTGATAGGGGACAGGGTAGCTCCTACAATGAGCAGTTCTTC
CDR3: CSVDRGQGSSYNEQFF

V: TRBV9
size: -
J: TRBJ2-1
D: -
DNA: TGTGCCAGCAGCGTAGACAGGAACGTCTACAATGAGCAGTTCTTC
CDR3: CASSVDRNVYNEQFF

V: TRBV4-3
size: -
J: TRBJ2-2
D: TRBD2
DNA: TGCGCCAGCAGCCAAGCGTTCGGGCAGGCCCTAGCGGGGGGCACCGGGGAGCTGTTTTTT
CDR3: CASSQAFGQALAGGTGELFF

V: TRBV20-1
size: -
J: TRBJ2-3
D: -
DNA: TGCAGTGCTAGTGTCCCGGGGGCAGATACGCAGTATTTT
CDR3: CSASVPGADTQYF

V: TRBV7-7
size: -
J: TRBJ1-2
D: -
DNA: TGTGCTAGCAGCTCCCCAGGGGAGGGCGGCTACACCTTC
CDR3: CASSSPGEGGYTF

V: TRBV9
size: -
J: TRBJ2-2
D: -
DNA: TGTGCCAGCAGTACAGGGAATGAGCAGATCGGGGAGCTGTTTTTT
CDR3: CASSTGNEQIGELFF

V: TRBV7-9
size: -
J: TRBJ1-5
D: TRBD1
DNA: TGTGCCAGCAGCCGGGGACAGGGGGTCGATCAGCCCCAGCATTTT
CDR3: CASSRGQGVDQPQHF

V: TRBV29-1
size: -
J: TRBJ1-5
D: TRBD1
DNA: TGCAGCGTTGTGCCGTCAGGGGGAATTAATCAGCCCCAGCATTTT
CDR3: CSVVPSGGINQPQHF

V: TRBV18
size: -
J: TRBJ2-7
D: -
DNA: TGTGCCAGCTCACCCTCAGGGGTCTCCTACGAGCAGTACTTC
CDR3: CASSPSGVSYEQYF

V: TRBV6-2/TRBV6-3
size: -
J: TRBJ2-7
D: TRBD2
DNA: TGTGCCAGCAGTTACTCAACTAGCGGGGGGGAGTACGAGCAGTACTTC
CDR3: CASSYSTSGGEYEQYF

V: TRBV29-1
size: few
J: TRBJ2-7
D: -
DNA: TGCAGCATCCAGGGTAACCGTTACGAGCAGTACTTC
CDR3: CSIQGNRYEQYF

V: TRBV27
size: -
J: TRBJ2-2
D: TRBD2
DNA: TGTGCCAGCACCGAGCGGGGGGACACCGGGGAGCTGTTTTTT
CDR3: CASTERGDTGELFF

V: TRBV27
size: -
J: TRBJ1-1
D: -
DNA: TGTGCCAGCAGTTTTTCTACGAACACTGAAGCTTTCTTT
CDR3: CASSFSTNTEAFF

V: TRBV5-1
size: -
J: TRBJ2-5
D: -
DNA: TGCGCCAGCAGCTCTACCGGGACTGAAGGACAGACCCAGTACTTC
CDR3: CASSSTGTEGQTQYF

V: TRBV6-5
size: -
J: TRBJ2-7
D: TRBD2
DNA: TGTGCCAGCAGTCCCATAGCGGGGGCCAGAGACGAGCAGTACTTC
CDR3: CASSPIAGARDEQYF

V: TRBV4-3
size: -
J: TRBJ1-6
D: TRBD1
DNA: TGCGCCAGCAGCCTAGGCAGGGCAGGGGGTTTATCACCCCTCCACTTT
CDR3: CASSLGRAGGLSPLHF

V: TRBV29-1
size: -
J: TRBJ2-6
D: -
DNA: TGCAGCGCCCGGGGGGCCGGCTCTGGGGCCAACGTCCTGACTTTC
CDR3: CSARGAGSGANVLTF

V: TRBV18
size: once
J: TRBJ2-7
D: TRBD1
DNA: TGTGCCAGCTCACCCGGGGCCGGGACAGGGTCATCCTACGAGCAGTACTTC
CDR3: CASSPGAGTGSSYEQYF

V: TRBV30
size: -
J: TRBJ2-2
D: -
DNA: TGTGCCTGGACAAACTGGGGAGTAAACACCGGGGAGCTGTTTTTT
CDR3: CAWTNWGVNTGELFF

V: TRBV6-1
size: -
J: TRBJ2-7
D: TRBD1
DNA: TGTGCCAGCAGTGAAGGAGGGGGCGGTGTCTACGAGCAGTACTTC
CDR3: CASSEGGGGVYEQYF